This is a list of T cell receptor beta chains from one sample in a study of long-term antiretroviral therapy in people with HIV. Only in-frame clones appear in the TCRdb table, and some are missing; sequencing was by immunoSEQ multiplex PCR. The profile shows 30,000 to 40,000 clones, about four fifths of them singletons. Sequencing was performed on unsorted PBMCs, taken 3 years after starting antiretroviral therapy. These receptor sequences come from a man over 45 with HIV. Each CDR3 is given with its conserved first and last residue. Fields, in order: J gene, D gene, V gene, clone size, CDR3 protein, CDR3 DNA. The D gene is left open where the match is weak. Only part of the rows carry a size: once, few, many, or a class if the clone is expanded.

J: TRBJ1-2; D: .; V: TRBV10-2; size: .; CDR3: CASSESLGGAPNYGYTF; DNA: TGCGCCAGCAGTGAGTCGTTAGGGGGGGCGCCTAACTATGGCTACACCTTC
J: TRBJ1-1; D: TRBD1; V: TRBV6-5; size: .; CDR3: CASSYKQGRSTEAFF; DNA: TGTGCCAGCAGTTATAAACAGGGGCGGAGCACTGAAGCTTTCTTT
J: TRBJ2-5; D: TRBD2; V: TRBV9; size: .; CDR3: CASSGTAGGPSETQYF; DNA: TGTGCCAGCAGCGGGACAGCGGGGGGGCCGTCGGAGACCCAGTACTTC
J: TRBJ2-7; D: TRBD1; V: TRBV28; size: .; CDR3: CASGLTGGAKYF; DNA: TGTGCCAGCGGATTGACAGGGGGCGCGAAGTACTTC
J: TRBJ1-4; D: TRBD1; V: TRBV7-2; size: .; CDR3: CASSPGQGEKLFF; DNA: TGTGCCAGCAGCCCCGGACAGGGTGAAAAACTGTTTTTT
J: TRBJ2-1; D: .; V: TRBV7-9; size: .; CDR3: CASSFVGVGNEQFF; DNA: TGTGCCAGCAGCTTCGTCGGGGTGGGCAATGAGCAGTTCTTC
J: TRBJ2-1; D: .; V: TRBV27; size: .; CDR3: CATPGPWERGISYNEQFF; DNA: TGTGCCACCCCAGGGCCTTGGGAGAGGGGGATCTCCTACAATGAGCAGTTCTTC
J: TRBJ2-7; D: .; V: TRBV9; size: .; CDR3: CASSRSVAGREQYF; DNA: TGTGCCAGCAGCCGATCGGTAGCCGGGCGCGAGCAGTACTTC
J: TRBJ2-3; D: .; V: TRBV18; size: once; CDR3: CASSPLGADTQYF; DNA: TGTGCCAGCTCACCATTGGGGGCAGATACGCAGTATTTT
J: TRBJ2-5; D: TRBD1; V: TRBV2; size: .; CDR3: CASSGTDQETQYF; DNA: TGTGCCAGCTCCGGGACAGATCAAGAGACCCAGTACTTC
J: TRBJ1-2; D: .; V: TRBV6-5; size: few; CDR3: CASSGPGRGSYGYTF; DNA: TGTGCCAGCAGTGGTCCCGGGAGGGGATCGTATGGCTACACCTTC
J: TRBJ2-7; D: .; V: TRBV19; size: .; CDR3: CASRANLYEQYF; DNA: TGTGCCAGTAGGGCTAACCTCTACGAGCAGTACTTC
J: TRBJ2-7; D: .; V: TRBV5-6; size: once; CDR3: CASREMPGQLYEQYF; DNA: TGTGCCAGCAGGGAGATGCCGGGACAACTTTACGAGCAGTACTTC
J: TRBJ2-7; D: .; V: TRBV28; size: .; CDR3: CASSPGPEREYF; DNA: TGTGCCAGCAGCCCCGGCCCCGAGAGGGAGTACTTC
J: TRBJ1-2; D: .; V: TRBV6-5; size: .; CDR3: CASSAGLNYGYTF; DNA: TGTGCCAGCAGTGCCGGGCTCAACTATGGCTACACCTTC
J: TRBJ2-2; D: TRBD2; V: TRBV7-7; size: .; CDR3: CASSARLAVANTGELFF; DNA: TGTGCTAGCAGCGCCAGACTAGCGGTCGCGAACACCGGGGAGCTGTTTTTT
J: TRBJ2-2; D: .; V: TRBV9; size: few; CDR3: CASSGEFKGDTGELFF; DNA: TGTGCCAGCAGCGGGGAGTTTAAGGGAGACACCGGGGAGCTGTTTTTT
J: TRBJ1-5; D: .; V: TRBV13; size: .; CDR3: CASSLRRDQPQHF; DNA: TGTGCCAGCAGCTTAAGACGGGATCAGCCCCAGCATTTT
J: TRBJ2-7; D: TRBD2; V: TRBV18; size: .; CDR3: CASSPSWRGNPYEQYF; DNA: TGTGCCAGCTCACCATCATGGCGGGGGAACCCCTACGAGCAGTACTTC
J: TRBJ1-6; D: .; V: TRBV7-9; size: .; CDR3: CASSLEGHGDSPLHF; DNA: TGTGCCAGCAGCTTAGAAGGCCACGGTGATTCACCCCTCCACTTT
J: TRBJ2-1; D: .; V: TRBV5-1; size: .; CDR3: CASSSEPSNNEQFF; DNA: TGCGCCAGCAGCTCCGAACCCTCTAATAATGAGCAGTTCTTC
J: TRBJ1-4; D: TRBD1; V: TRBV4-3; size: .; CDR3: CASSQGTGNLNEKLFF; DNA: TGCGCCAGCAGCCAGGGGACAGGGAACCTAAATGAAAAACTGTTTTTT
J: TRBJ1-2; D: TRBD1; V: TRBV5-4; size: .; CDR3: CASKGQGYGYTF; DNA: TGTGCCAGCAAGGGACAGGGCTATGGCTACACCTTC
J: TRBJ1-5; D: .; V: TRBV27; size: .; CDR3: CASSLGGAVGNQPQHF; DNA: TGTGCCAGCAGTTTGGGAGGGGCGGTTGGCAATCAGCCCCAGCATTTT
J: TRBJ2-3; D: .; V: TRBV20-1; size: .; CDR3: CSAGVGDTQYF; DNA: TGCAGTGCGGGTGTGGGAGATACGCAGTATTTT
J: TRBJ2-2; D: TRBD2; V: TRBV5-1; size: .; CDR3: CASSPDLAGYNTGELFF; DNA: TGCGCCAGCAGCCCCGATCTAGCGGGGTACAACACCGGGGAGCTGTTTTTT
J: TRBJ2-2; D: TRBD2; V: TRBV6-1; size: once; CDR3: CASRGGLAGTGELFF; DNA: TGTGCCAGCAGGGGAGGACTAGCGGGCACCGGGGAGCTGTTTTTT
J: TRBJ2-5; D: TRBD2; V: TRBV9; size: few; CDR3: CASSLAGGLEETQYF; DNA: TGTGCCAGCAGCCTAGCGGGGGGGCTGGAAGAGACCCAGTACTTC
J: TRBJ1-5; D: TRBD1; V: TRBV4-1; size: once; CDR3: CASSQEIGRGYQPQHF; DNA: TGCGCCAGCAGCCAAGAAATAGGCAGGGGGTATCAGCCCCAGCATTTT
J: TRBJ2-7; D: .; V: TRBV14; size: .; CDR3: CASSQTDGYEQYF; DNA: TGTGCCAGCAGCCAGACGGATGGCTACGAGCAGTACTTC
J: TRBJ2-1; D: .; V: TRBV11-3; size: .; CDR3: CARRGSSYNEQFF; DNA: TGTGCCAGAAGGGGGAGCTCCTACAATGAGCAGTTCTTC
J: TRBJ2-1; D: .; V: TRBV5-4; size: .; CDR3: CACGSSYNEQFF; DNA: TGTGCCTGCGGTAGCTCCTACAATGAGCAGTTCTTC
J: TRBJ2-3; D: .; V: TRBV5-1; size: .; CDR3: CASSLRETGTDTQYF; DNA: TGCGCCAGCAGCTTAAGGGAGACGGGCACAGATACGCAGTATTTT
J: TRBJ2-2; D: .; V: TRBV5-1; size: once; CDR3: CASSVLANTGELFF; DNA: TGCGCCAGCAGTGTGTTGGCGAACACCGGGGAGCTGTTTTTT